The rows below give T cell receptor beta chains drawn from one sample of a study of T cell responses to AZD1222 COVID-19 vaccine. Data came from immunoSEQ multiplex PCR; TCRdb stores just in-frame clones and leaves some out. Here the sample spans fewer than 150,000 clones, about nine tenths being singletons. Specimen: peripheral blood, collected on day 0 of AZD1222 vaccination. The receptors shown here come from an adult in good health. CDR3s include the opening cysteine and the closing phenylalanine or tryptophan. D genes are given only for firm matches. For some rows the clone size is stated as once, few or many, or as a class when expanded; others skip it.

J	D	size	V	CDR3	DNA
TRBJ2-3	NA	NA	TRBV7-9	CASSPRADTQYF	TGTGCCAGCAGCCCCCGAGCAGATACGCAGTATTTT
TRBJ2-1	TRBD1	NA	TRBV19	CASSNGQVAEQFF	TGTGCCAGTAGTAATGGACAGGTTGCTGAGCAGTTCTTC
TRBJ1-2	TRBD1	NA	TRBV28	CASTDGQGAYGYTF	TGTGCCAGCACCGATGGACAGGGGGCCTATGGCTACACCTTC
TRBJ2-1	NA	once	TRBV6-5	CASSNGGPHLDEQFF	TGTGCCAGCAGTAACGGGGGTCCGCATCTTGATGAGCAGTTCTTC
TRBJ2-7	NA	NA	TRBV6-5	CASRVDFTAYEQYF	TGTGCCAGCAGAGTAGATTTCACGGCCTACGAGCAGTACTTC
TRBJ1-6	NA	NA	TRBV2	CASSDGGGRGAAPLHF	TGTGCCAGCAGTGATGGGGGGGGGAGAGGCGCTGCACCCCTCCACTTT
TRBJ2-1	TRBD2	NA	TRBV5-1	CASSRTSGDYNEQFF	TGCGCCAGCAGCCGGACTAGCGGGGATTACAATGAGCAGTTCTTC
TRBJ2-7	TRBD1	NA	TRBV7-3	CASSPNDRGEQYF	TGTGCCAGCAGCCCAAACGACAGGGGCGAGCAGTACTTC
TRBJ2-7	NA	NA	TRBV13	CASSSRDFTSSYEQYF	TGTGCCAGCAGCTCCCGGGACTTCACTAGCTCCTACGAGCAGTACTTC
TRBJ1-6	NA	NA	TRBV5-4	CASSAKPRGSNSPLHF	TGTGCCAGCAGCGCGAAACCGAGGGGATCCAATTCACCCCTCCACTTT
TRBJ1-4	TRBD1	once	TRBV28	CASSLRDRAVANEKLFF	TGTGCCAGCAGTTTGCGGGACAGGGCAGTTGCTAATGAAAAACTGTTTTTT
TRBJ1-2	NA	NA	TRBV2	CASSERWPNYGYTF	TGTGCCAGCAGTGAAAGGTGGCCCAACTATGGCTACACCTTC
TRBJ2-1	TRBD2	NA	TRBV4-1	CASSQPGLAGEYNEQFF	TGCGCCAGCAGCCAACCGGGCCTAGCGGGGGAATACAATGAGCAGTTCTTC
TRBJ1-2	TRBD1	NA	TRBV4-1	CASSQDRGTFFNYGYTF	TGCGCCAGCAGCCAGGACAGGGGTACCTTTTTTAACTATGGCTACACCTTC
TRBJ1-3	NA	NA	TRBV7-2	CASSLATGSGNTIYF	TGTGCCAGCAGCTTAGCCACAGGGAGTGGAAACACCATATATTTT
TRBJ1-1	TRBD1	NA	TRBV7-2	CASSPQGGFTEAFF	TGTGCCAGCAGCCCGCAGGGGGGATTCACTGAAGCTTTCTTT
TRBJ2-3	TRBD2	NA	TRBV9	CASSVSGGARDTQYF	TGTGCCAGCAGCGTTAGCGGGGGGGCCAGGGATACGCAGTATTTT
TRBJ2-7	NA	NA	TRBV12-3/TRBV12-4	CASSFGGPYEQYF	TGTGCCAGCAGTTTTGGGGGGCCCTACGAGCAGTACTTC
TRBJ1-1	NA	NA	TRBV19	CASSIALLNTEAFF	TGTGCCAGTAGTATCGCCCTGTTGAACACTGAAGCTTTCTTT
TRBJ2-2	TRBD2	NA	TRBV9	CASSVGLAGGSTGELFF	TGTGCCAGCAGCGTAGGCCTAGCGGGGGGGAGCACCGGGGAGCTGTTTTTT
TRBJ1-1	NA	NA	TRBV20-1	CSASTGRTNTEAFF	TGCAGTGCTAGTACAGGACGGACTAACACTGAAGCTTTCTTT
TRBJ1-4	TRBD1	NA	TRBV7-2	CASSLAGTVNEKLFF	TGTGCCAGCAGCTTAGCGGGGACAGTTAATGAAAAACTGTTTTTT
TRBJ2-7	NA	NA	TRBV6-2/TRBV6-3	CASSPERVKSYEQYF	TGTGCCAGCAGTCCCGAGCGGGTGAAATCCTACGAGCAGTACTTC
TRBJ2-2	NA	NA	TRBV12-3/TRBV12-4	CACETGFPGELFF	TGTGCCTGTGAAACAGGGTTCCCCGGGGAGCTGTTTTTT
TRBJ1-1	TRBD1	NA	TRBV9	CASSAGTVYTEAFF	TGTGCCAGCAGCGCCGGGACAGTATACACTGAAGCTTTCTTT
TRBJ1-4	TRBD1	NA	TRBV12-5	CASGLVGTEINEKLFF	TGTGCTAGTGGTTTGGTCGGGACAGAAATTAATGAAAAACTGTTTTTT
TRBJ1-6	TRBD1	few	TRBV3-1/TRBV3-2	CASSQARGTVNSPLHF	TGTGCCAGCAGCCAAGCCCGGGGGACAGTCAATTCACCCCTCCACTTT
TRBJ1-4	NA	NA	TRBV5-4	CASSLSEEKLFF	TGTGCCAGCAGCTTGTCAGAGGAAAAACTGTTTTTT
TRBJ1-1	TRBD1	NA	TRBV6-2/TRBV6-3	CASSKQGVNTEAFF	TGTGCCAGCAGTAAGCAGGGGGTGAACACTGAAGCTTTCTTT
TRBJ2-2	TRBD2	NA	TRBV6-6	CASDSGGADTGELFF	TGTGCCAGCGACAGCGGGGGGGCCGACACCGGGGAGCTGTTTTTT
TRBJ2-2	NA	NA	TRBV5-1	CASSRGAGVDTGELFF	TGCGCCAGCAGCCGCGGGGCAGGGGTTGACACCGGGGAGCTGTTTTTT
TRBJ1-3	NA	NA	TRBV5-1	CASSFDGSGNTIYF	TGCGCCAGCAGCTTTGACGGCTCTGGAAACACCATATATTTT
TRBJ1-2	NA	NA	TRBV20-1	CSASDDRSYGYTF	TGCAGTGCTAGTGACGACAGAAGCTATGGCTACACCTTC
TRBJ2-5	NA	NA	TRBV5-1	CASSVGQETQYF	TGCGCCAGCAGCGTAGGGCAAGAGACCCAGTACTTC
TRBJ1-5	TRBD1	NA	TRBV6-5	CASRRGTGTGEPQHF	TGTGCCAGCAGACGCGGGACAGGGACTGGGGAGCCCCAGCATTTT
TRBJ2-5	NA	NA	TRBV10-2	CASSEVQQETQYF	TGCGCCAGCAGTGAGGTACAGCAAGAGACCCAGTACTTC
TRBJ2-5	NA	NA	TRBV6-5	CASSYSTREETQYF	TGTGCCAGCAGTTACTCGACCCGGGAAGAGACCCAGTACTTC
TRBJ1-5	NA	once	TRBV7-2	CASSLDATRYQPQHF	TGTGCCAGCAGCTTAGACGCCACACGTTATCAGCCCCAGCATTTT
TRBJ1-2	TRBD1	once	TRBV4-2	CASSLQGDYGYTF	TGTGCCAGCAGCCTCCAGGGGGATTACGGCTACACCTTC